This is a list of T cell receptor beta chains from one sample in a study of control samples from healthy donors and cancer patients. Repertoires were generated with immunoSEQ multiplex PCR, while TCRdb's copy carries only in-frame clones and drops some. This table has about 180,000 clones, roughly 90% appearing once. Sequencing was performed on blood. The receptor set was obtained from a woman between 50 and 59 years old in good health. CDR3s include the opening cysteine and the closing phenylalanine or tryptophan. The size field is filled for only some rows; it gives once, few, many or a size class.

cdr3_length,j_call,v_call,clone_size,cdr3_aa
16,TRBJ1-6,TRBV4-1,-,CASSQLPPGGGSPLHF
15,TRBJ2-1,TRBV28,-,CASVAGSGDLYEQFF
15,TRBJ1-1,TRBV7-3,once,CASSQTGQGLAEAFF
14,TRBJ1-5,TRBV27,-,CASSFPDSRGAQHF
15,TRBJ2-2,TRBV7-2,-,CASSPLAGYTGELFF
14,TRBJ1-1,TRBV27,-,CASSNRGVGTEAFF
13,TRBJ1-2,TRBV18,-,CASSKDLGLGYTF
16,TRBJ2-3,TRBV4-3,-,CASSQGRDTNTDTQYF
10,TRBJ1-4,TRBV20-1,-,CSARDEKLFF
15,TRBJ2-1,TRBV7-9,-,CARAEPLAGADEQFF
14,TRBJ1-2,TRBV6-4,-,CASSDGQEGRGYTF
16,TRBJ2-2,TRBV28,once,CASRTSAAPARGELFF
13,TRBJ2-2,TRBV4-3,-,CASSQQLTGELFF
15,TRBJ1-4,TRBV9,-,CASSVASGGNEKLFF
12,TRBJ1-6,TRBV10-3,-,CAITSQDSPLHF
15,TRBJ1-1,TRBV9,-,CASSDATDTSNEAFF
19,TRBJ2-7,TRBV28,-,CASSSPGLAGRGATYEQYF
14,TRBJ1-2,TRBV15,-,CATSTGQNHYGYTF
15,TRBJ1-2,TRBV28,few,CASSPRTYLNYGYTF
15,TRBJ2-1,TRBV9,-,CASSVASGGNNEQFF
14,TRBJ1-1,TRBV5-1,-,CASSLQGGYTEAFF
13,TRBJ1-4,TRBV14,-,CASSLTAYEKLFF
13,TRBJ2-3,TRBV7-8,-,CASSLGRGDTQYF
15,TRBJ2-3,TRBV4-2,-,CASSQDHAATDTQYF
16,TRBJ2-1,TRBV4-1,-,CASSQRDSGGYNEQFF
15,TRBJ1-5,TRBV7-2,-,CASSLGRGGNQPQHF
14,TRBJ2-2,TRBV9,-,CASRTGANTGELFF
11,TRBJ2-7,TRBV7-9,few,CAIGDPYEQYF
14,TRBJ1-2,TRBV14,-,CASSQPPGSYGYTF
15,TRBJ2-1,TRBV3-1/TRBV3-2,-,CASSQTSGRVNEQFF
13,TRBJ2-1,TRBV12-3/TRBV12-4,once,CASSLFLGLVSFF
14,TRBJ2-7,TRBV27,-,CASSSSSGRAEQYF
14,TRBJ2-7,TRBV27,once,CASSLDRGYYEQYF
13,TRBJ1-1,TRBV9,-,CASSGGKNTEAFF
15,TRBJ1-6,TRBV7-3,once,CASSLSGGLDSPLHF
14,TRBJ1-4,TRBV15,-,CATSRSGSGEKLFF
16,TRBJ1-3,TRBV5-1,-,CASSRTGVKFRDTIYF
14,TRBJ2-5,TRBV28,-,CASQSRAGGETQYF
14,TRBJ1-1,TRBV19,-,CASSTLTVNTEAFF
18,TRBJ2-5,TRBV9,-,CASSVGVDWGLYQETQYF
14,TRBJ2-5,TRBV18,-,CASSPLGGQETQYF
14,TRBJ1-4,TRBV2,-,CASSGGRLNEKLFF
14,TRBJ2-5,TRBV10-1,once,CASSDSGIQETQYF
17,TRBJ2-7,TRBV4-1,few,CASSQGAIGALSYEQYF
17,TRBJ2-1,TRBV24-1,-,CATSPPTSGASYNEQFF
14,TRBJ1-3,TRBV4-2,-,CASSQGGHRNTIYF
13,TRBJ1-1,TRBV6-5,-,CASTNPRRPEAFF
17,TRBJ2-3,TRBV7-8,-,CASSFWQTTDGTDTQYF
17,TRBJ2-3,TRBV2,-,CASRELAGDPSTDTQYF
15,TRBJ1-1,TRBV4-3,-,CASSQEYRGNTEAFF
14,TRBJ2-3,TRBV25-1,-,CASSWGVSTDTQYF
12,TRBJ2-5,TRBV18,-,CASSPMAETQYF
14,TRBJ1-2,TRBV9,-,CASSVDRGRRGYTF
14,TRBJ2-7,TRBV28,once,CASSPPSGSYEQYF
14,TRBJ1-1,TRBV7-2,-,CASSLEWGRTEAFF